These 8 T cell receptor beta chains originate from one sample sequenced in a study of T cells in Graves' hyperthyroidism and ophthalmopathy. The source material, RNA transcripts, was used to amplify TCR beta CDR3 regions. TCR CDR3 underwent first-round RT-PCR with the HTBI primer set. MiXCR, applied by TCRdb to the multiplex PCR reads, yields one record per CDR3 protein. The sample includes roughly 290,000 distinct CDR3 sequences, more than 15% of them seen just once. Material for sequencing was blood. All receptors derive from a woman aged 55-70 years with Graves' ophthalmopathy.

In nucleotides, the CDR3 is TGTGCCAGCAGCGTGGAACAGGGGACTGGAAACACCATATATTTT. Translated, it gives CASSVEQGTGNTIYF. The chain links TRBV9 to TRBJ1-3; 7 bases match TRBD1. After removal of 2 bases from V and 2 bases from J, the junction contained 4 bases not matched to a gene. CDR1 and CDR2 (germline): SGDLS, YYNGEE. CDR3 length: 15 amino acids.

The rearrangement links TRBV29-1 to TRBJ2-7, with a possible D match to TRBD2 (5 bases). V gave up 8 bases and J gave up 3 bases, with 11 bases separating them. Germline loops: CDR1 SQVTM, CDR2 ANQGSEA. This CDR3 is 11 amino acids long. The CDR3 is CSFHGVYEQYF. In DNA, the CDR3 is TGCAGCTTCCACGGGGTCTACGAGCAGTACTTC.

This clonotype has a count of ten or more. This chain connects TRBV20-1 to TRBJ1-2; 7 positions agree with TRBD1. Germline CDR1 and CDR2: DFQATT and SNEGSKA (reference sequence). The CDR3 has 16 amino acids. V dropped 3 bases and J dropped 0; count of bases not matched to a gene: 10. This CDR3 reads CSASTTGSSSNYGYTF. Here the CDR3 DNA reads TGCAGTGCTAGCACGACAGGGAGTTCATCTAACTATGGCTACACCTTC.

This clonotype was recorded at least ten times. The gene calls are TRBV6-1 and TRBJ2-1, with a possible D match to TRBD1 (7 bases). CDR3 length equals 15 residues. V lost 6 bases and J lost 2, with 14 bases in between. Germline CDR1 MNHNS, CDR2 SASEGT. The CDR3 DNA sequence: TGTGCCAGCAGACCGGACAGGACTACCTACAATGAGCAGTTCTTC. It yields the protein CASRPDRTTYNEQFF.

This clonotype was seen a few times. The rearrangement joins TRBV6-2 or TRBV6-3 to TRBJ2-7; D is perhaps TRBD1 (5 bases). The CDR3 is 11 amino acids. Germline CDR1 is MNHEY and CDR2 is SVGEGT. V was clipped by 7 bases and J by 4 bases, with 8 bases between them. Here the CDR3 reads CASTDSYEQYF. CDR3 nucleotides: TGTGCCAGCACTGACAGTTACGAGCAGTACTTC.

This clonotype was picked up many times. This chain joins TRBV2 and TRBJ1-2; the D is unclear. There are 15 residues in the CDR3. V shed 8 bases and J shed 2 bases, with 18 bases lying between them. Germline values: CDR1 SNHLY, CDR2 FYNNEI. CDR3 coding DNA: TGTGCCAGCCGGGCGGAGCCCTTCTCCAACTATGGCTACACCTTC. This gives the protein CASRAEPFSNYGYTF.

This clonotype was seen repeatedly, ten times or more. This rearrangement joins TRBV24-1 to TRBJ2-7, with a possible D match to TRBD1 (6 bases). Germline V CDR1 and CDR2: KGHDR, SFDVKD. The CDR3 contains 15 residues. The V end was cut by 3 bases, the J end by 2 bases, with 13 bases between. The CDR3 bases are TGTGCCACCAGTGATGGGGGCAGAACCCCCTACGAGCAGTACTTC. It encodes CATSDGGRTPYEQYF.

The rearrangement links TRBV9 to TRBJ2-2; 10 bases are a match to TRBD1. The CDR3 runs 14 residues. The J segment lost 7 bases and the V segment lost 0 bases, leaving 0 bases of the junction unmatched. The germline gives CDR1 SGDLS, CDR2 YYNGEE. The CDR3 DNA reads TGTGCCAGCAGCGTAGGGACAGGGGGCGGGGAGCTGTTTTTT. Residues: CASSVGTGGGELFF.